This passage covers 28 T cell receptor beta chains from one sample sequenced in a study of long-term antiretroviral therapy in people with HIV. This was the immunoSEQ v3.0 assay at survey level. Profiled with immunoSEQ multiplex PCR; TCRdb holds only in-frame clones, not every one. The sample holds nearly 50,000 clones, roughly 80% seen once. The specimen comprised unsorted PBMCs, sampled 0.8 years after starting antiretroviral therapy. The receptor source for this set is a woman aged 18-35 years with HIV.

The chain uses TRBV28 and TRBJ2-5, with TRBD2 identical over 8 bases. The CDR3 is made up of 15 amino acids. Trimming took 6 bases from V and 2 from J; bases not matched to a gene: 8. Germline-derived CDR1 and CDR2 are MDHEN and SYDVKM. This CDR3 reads CASSVTSAAQETQYF. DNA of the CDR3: TGTGCCAGCAGCGTGACTAGCGCGGCACAAGAGACCCAGTACTTC. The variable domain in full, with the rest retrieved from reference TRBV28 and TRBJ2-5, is DVKVTQSSRYLVKRTGEKVFLECVQDMDHENMFWYRQDPGLGLRLIYFSYDVKMKEKGDIPEGYSVSREKKERFSLILESASTNQTSMYLCASSVTSAAQETQYFGPGTRLLVL.

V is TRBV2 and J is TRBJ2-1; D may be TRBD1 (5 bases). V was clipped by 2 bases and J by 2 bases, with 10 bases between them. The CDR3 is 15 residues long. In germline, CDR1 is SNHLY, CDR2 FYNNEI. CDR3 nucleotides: TGTGCCAGCAGTGAAAAGGGGCTACCCTACAATGAGCAGTTCTTC. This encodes CASSEKGLPYNEQFF.

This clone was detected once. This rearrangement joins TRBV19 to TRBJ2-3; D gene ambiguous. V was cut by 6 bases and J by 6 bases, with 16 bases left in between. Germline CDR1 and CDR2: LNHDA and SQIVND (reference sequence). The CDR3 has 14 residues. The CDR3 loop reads CASRDIGRRDTQYF. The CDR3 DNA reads TGTGCCAGTAGAGATATAGGGCGTAGGGATACGCAGTATTTT.

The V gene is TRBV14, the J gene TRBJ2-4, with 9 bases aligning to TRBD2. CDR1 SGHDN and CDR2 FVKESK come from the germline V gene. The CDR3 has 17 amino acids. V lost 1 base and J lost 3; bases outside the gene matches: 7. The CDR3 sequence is CASSQVVAGVVKNIQYF. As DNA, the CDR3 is TGTGCCAGCAGCCAAGTCGTAGCGGGAGTGGTCAAAAACATTCAGTACTTC. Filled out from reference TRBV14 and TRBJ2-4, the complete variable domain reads EAGVTQFPSHSVIEKGQTVTLRCDPISGHDNLYWYRRVMGKEIKFLLHFVKESKQDESGMPNNRFLAERTGGTYSTLKVQPAELEDSGVYFCASSQVVAGVVKNIQYFGAGTRLSVL.

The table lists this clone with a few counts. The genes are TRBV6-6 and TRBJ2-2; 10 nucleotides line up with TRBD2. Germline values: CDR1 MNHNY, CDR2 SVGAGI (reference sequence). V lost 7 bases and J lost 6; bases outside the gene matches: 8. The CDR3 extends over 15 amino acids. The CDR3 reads CASIRASGSSGELFF. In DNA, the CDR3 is TGTGCCAGCATTCGGGCTAGCGGGAGCTCCGGGGAGCTGTTTTTT.

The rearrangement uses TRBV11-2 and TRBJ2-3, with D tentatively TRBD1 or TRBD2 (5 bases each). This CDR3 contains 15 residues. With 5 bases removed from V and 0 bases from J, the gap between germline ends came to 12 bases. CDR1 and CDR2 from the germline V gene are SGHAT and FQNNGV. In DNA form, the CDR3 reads TGTGCCAGCAGCCCGCCGGGACGGAGCACAGATACGCAGTATTTT. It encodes CASSPPGRSTDTQYF.

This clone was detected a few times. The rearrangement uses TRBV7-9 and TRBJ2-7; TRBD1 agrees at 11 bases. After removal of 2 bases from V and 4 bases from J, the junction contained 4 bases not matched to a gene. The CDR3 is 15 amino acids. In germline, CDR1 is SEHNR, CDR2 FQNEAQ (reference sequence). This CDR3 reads CASSLPGQGEYEQYF. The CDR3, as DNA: TGTGCCAGCAGCTTACCGGGACAGGGGGAGTACGAGCAGTACTTC.

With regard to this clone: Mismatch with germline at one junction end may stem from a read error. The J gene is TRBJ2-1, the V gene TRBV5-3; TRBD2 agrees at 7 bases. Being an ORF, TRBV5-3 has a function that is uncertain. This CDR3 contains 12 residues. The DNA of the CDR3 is TGTGCCAGCAGCTCGGGGGGATATGAGCAGTTCTTC. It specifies CASSSGGYEQFF.

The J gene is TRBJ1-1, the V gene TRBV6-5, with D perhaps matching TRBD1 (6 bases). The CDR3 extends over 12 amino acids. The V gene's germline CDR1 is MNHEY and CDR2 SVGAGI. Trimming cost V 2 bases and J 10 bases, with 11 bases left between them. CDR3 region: CASSYTQGSAFF. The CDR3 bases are TGTGCCAGCAGTTACACTCAGGGGTCAGCTTTCTTT.

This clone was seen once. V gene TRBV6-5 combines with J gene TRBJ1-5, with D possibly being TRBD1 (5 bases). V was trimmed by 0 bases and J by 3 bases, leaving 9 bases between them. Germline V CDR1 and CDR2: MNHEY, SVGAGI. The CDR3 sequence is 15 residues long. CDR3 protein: CASSYSSRANQPQHF. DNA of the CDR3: TGTGCCAGCAGTTACTCTAGCAGGGCCAATCAGCCCCAGCATTTT.

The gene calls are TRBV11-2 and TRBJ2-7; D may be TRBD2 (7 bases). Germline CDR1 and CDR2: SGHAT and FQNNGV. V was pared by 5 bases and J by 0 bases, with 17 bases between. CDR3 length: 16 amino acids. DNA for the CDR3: TGTGCCAGCAGCCTAGGGGGGGGACTAAGCTCCTACGAGCAGTACTTC. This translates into CASSLGGGLSSYEQYF.

This chain's CDR3 is CASSPRTGPNTGELFF. CDR3 coding DNA: TGTGCCAGCTCACCCAGGACAGGGCCGAACACCGGGGAGCTGTTTTTT. V usage is TRBV18 and J usage is TRBJ2-2, with 8 nucleotides matching TRBD1. Trimming cost V 3 bases and J 0 bases; bases outside gene matches: 3. The CDR3 is 16 residues long. CDR1 is KGHSH, CDR2 LQKENI, per germline.

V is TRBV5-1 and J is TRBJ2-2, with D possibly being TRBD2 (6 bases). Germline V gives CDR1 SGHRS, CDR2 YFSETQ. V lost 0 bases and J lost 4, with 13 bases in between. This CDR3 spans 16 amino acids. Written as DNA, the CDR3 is TGCGCCAGCAGCTTGGCGGGTAGCGGTTTCACCGGGGAGCTGTTTTTT. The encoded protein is CASSLAGSGFTGELFF.

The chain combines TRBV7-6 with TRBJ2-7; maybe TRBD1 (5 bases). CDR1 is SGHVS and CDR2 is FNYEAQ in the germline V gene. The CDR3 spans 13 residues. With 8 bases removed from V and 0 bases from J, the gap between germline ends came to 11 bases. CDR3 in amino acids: CASGATPSYEQYF. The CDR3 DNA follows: TGTGCCAGCGGGGCGACTCCCTCCTACGAGCAGTACTTC.

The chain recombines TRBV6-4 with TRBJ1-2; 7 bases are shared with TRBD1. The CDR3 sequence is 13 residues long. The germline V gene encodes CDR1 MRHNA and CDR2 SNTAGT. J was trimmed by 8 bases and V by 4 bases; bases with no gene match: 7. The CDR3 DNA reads TGTGCCAGCAGTGTCTCACAGGGGAACGGCTACACCTTC. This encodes CASSVSQGNGYTF.

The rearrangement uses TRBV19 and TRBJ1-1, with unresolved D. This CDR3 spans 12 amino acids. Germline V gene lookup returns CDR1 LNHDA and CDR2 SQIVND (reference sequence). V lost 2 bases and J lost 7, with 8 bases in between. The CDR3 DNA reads TGTGCCAGTAGTATAAGACCGCTTGAAGCTTTCTTT. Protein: CASSIRPLEAFF. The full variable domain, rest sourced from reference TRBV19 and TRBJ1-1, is DGGITQSPKYLFRKEGQNVTLSCEQNLNHDAMYWYRQDPGQGLRLIYYSQIVNDFQKGDIAEGYSVSREKKESFPLTVTSAQKNPTAFYLCASSIRPLEAFFGQGTRLTVV.

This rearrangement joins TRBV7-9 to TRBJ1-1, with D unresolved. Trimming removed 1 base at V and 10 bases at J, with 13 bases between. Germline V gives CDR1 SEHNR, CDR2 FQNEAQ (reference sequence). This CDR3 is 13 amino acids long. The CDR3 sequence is CASSLVSREGAFF. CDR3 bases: TGTGCCAGCAGCTTAGTGAGTCGTGAGGGAGCTTTCTTT. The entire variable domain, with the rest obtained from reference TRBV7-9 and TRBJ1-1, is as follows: DTGVSQNPRHKITKRGQNVTFRCDPISEHNRLYWYRQTLGQGPEFLTYFQNEAQLEKSRLLSDRFSAERPKGSFSTLEIQRTEQGDSAMYLCASSLVSREGAFFGQGTRLTVV.

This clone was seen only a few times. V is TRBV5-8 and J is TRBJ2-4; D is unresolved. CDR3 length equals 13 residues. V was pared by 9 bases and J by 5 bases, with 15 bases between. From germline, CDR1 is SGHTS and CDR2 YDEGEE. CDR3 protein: CAKSSISENIQYF. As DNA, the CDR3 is TGTGCCAAGTCGTCGATTTCCGAAAACATTCAGTACTTC.

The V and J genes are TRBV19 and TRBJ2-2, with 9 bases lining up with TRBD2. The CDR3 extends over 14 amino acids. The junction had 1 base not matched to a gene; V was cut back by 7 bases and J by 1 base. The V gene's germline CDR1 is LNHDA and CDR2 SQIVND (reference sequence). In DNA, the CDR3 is TGTGCCAGTATGCGGGAGGGGAACACCGGGGAGCTGTTTTTT. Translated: CASMREGNTGELFF.

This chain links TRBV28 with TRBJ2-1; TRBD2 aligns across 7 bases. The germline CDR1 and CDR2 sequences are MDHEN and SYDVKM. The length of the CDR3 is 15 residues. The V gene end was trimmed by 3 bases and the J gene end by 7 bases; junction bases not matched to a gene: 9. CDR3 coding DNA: TGTGCCAGCAGTTTGCTAGCGGCCTCAGGGAATGAGCAGTTCTTC. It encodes CASSLLAASGNEQFF.

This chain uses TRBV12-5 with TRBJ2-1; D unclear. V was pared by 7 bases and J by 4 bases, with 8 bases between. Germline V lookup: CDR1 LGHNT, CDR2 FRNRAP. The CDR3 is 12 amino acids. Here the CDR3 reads CASASLYNEQFF. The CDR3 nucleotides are TGTGCTAGTGCCTCATTATACAATGAGCAGTTCTTC.

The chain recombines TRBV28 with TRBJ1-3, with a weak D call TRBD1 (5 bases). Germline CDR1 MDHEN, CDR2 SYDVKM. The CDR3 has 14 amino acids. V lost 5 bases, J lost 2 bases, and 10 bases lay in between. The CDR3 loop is CASSPLGAGNTIYF. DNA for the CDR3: TGTGCCAGCAGTCCCTTGGGGGCTGGAAACACCATATATTTT.

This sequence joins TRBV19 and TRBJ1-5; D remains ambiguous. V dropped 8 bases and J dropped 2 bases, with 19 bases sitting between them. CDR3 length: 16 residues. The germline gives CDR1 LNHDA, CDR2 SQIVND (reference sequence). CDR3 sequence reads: CASAPPAVLGNQPQHF. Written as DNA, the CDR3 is TGTGCCAGTGCCCCTCCCGCGGTTCTCGGCAATCAGCCCCAGCATTTT.

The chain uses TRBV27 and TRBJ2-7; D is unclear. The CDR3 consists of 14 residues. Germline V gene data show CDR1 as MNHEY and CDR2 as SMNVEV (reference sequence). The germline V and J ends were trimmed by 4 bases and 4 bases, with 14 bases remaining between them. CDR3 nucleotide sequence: TGTGCCAGCAGTTCACGTCCAGGCGGTTACGAGCAGTACTTC. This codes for CASSSRPGGYEQYF.

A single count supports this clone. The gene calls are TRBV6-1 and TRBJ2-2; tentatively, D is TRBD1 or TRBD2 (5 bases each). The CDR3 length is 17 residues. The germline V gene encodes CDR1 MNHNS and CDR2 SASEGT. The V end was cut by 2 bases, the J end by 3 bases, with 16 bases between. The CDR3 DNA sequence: TGTGCCAGCAGTGAATTTGGGGCGACAGCGGACACCGGGGAGCTGTTTTTT. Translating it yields CASSEFGATADTGELFF.

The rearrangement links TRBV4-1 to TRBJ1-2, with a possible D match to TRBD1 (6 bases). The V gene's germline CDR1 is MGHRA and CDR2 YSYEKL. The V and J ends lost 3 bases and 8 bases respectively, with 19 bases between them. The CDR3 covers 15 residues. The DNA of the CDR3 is TGCGCCAGCAGCCATAGCCTCAGGGGATCGGAAGGCTACACCTTC. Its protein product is CASSHSLRGSEGYTF.

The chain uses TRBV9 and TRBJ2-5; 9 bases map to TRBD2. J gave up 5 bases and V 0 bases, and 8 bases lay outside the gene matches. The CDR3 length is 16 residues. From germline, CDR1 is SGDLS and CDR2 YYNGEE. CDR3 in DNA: TGTGCCAGCAGCGTAGGGCCGCGGGAGGGCCGGGAGACCCAGTACTTC. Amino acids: CASSVGPREGRETQYF.

CDR3 protein: CASSEPGPRSGNTIYF. CDR3 sequence (DNA): TGTGCCAGCAGCGAACCGGGACCGCGCTCTGGAAACACCATATATTTT. The J gene is TRBJ1-3, the V gene TRBV7-9; D perhaps matches TRBD1 (5 bases). Germline V lookup: CDR1 SEHNR, CDR2 FQNEAQ (reference sequence). This CDR3 contains 16 residues. V dropped 5 bases and J dropped 0 bases, with 14 bases sitting between them.